A single sample gave rise to the 20 T cell receptor beta chains below, sequenced in a study of cytomegalovirus exposure and HLA in healthy donors. PCR used 60 Vbeta primers and 13 Jbeta primers. Profiling relied on immunoSEQ multiplex PCR, and the TCRdb table lists in-frame clones only, not all of them. The repertoire holds approximately 170,000 clones, with around 77% as singletons. Sequencing was performed on PBMCs. These receptor sequences come from a woman between 35 and 50 years old in good health and CMV-seronegative.

This rearrangement joins TRBV27 to TRBJ2-2; tentatively, D is TRBD1 (6 bases). Germline CDR1 reads MNHEY; CDR2 reads SMNVEV (reference sequence). The CDR3 loop spans 16 amino acids. V lost 5 bases to trimming and J lost 4 bases, with 17 bases between them. Here the CDR3 DNA reads TGTGCCAGCAGTCCCCTGGGGCAGGGGATCACCGGGGAGCTGTTTTTT. As protein: CASSPLGQGITGELFF.

The chain joins TRBV7-6 to TRBJ2-7; D is unclear. Trimming removed 3 bases from V and 0 bases from J, with 12 bases in between. The length of the CDR3 is 15 residues. The germline CDR1 and CDR2 sequences are SGHVS and FNYEAQ. CDR3 region: CASSFQLGSSYEQYF. CDR3 DNA: TGTGCCAGCAGCTTTCAGCTAGGCAGCTCCTACGAGCAGTACTTC. Full variable domain (remainder filled in from reference TRBV7-6 and TRBJ2-7): GAGVSQSPRYKVTKRGQDVALRCDPISGHVSLYWYRQALGQGPEFLTYFNYEAQQDKSGLPNDRFSAERPEGSISTLTIQRTEQRDSAMYRCASSFQLGSSYEQYFGPGTRLTVT.

CDR3 protein: CASSFTASPLGEQYF. The CDR3 region has the DNA TGCGCCAGCAGCTTTACTGCGTCGCCACTCGGGGAGCAGTACTTC. The V gene is TRBV5-1, the J gene TRBJ2-7; unclear D gene. This CDR3 comprises 15 residues. Trimming pared 2 bases from V and 7 bases from J, leaving 19 bases between. Germline assignment: CDR1 SGHRS and CDR2 YFSETQ.

This clone was picked up a small number of times. This chain uses TRBV7-2 with TRBJ2-4; no clear D. Trimming cost V 1 base and J 9 bases, with 7 bases left between them. In germline, CDR1 is SGHTA, CDR2 FQGNSA. The length of the CDR3 is 12 residues. CDR3 region: CASSLELSIQYF. CDR3 nucleotide sequence: TGTGCCAGCAGCTTAGAGTTGAGCATTCAGTACTTC.

This chain uses TRBV2 with TRBJ1-5; D remains unclear. Germline CDR1 and CDR2: SNHLY and FYNNEI. The CDR3 is 14 amino acids. Trimming pared 3 bases from V and 3 bases from J, leaving 9 bases between. CDR3 protein: CASSDGGNNQPQHF. Written as DNA, the CDR3 is TGTGCCAGCAGTGATGGAGGGAACAATCAGCCCCAGCATTTT. The whole variable domain, filled in from reference TRBV2 and TRBJ1-5, reads EPEVTQTPSHQVTQMGQEVILRCVPISNHLYFYWYRQILGQKVEFLVSFYNNEISEKSEIFDDQFSVERPDGSNFTLKIRSTKLEDSAMYFCASSDGGNNQPQHFGDGTRLSIL.

The chain has TRBV5-1 and TRBJ2-5, with a possible D match to TRBD2 (6 bases). Trimming took off 0 bases at V and 3 bases at J, with 9 bases between the two ends. The CDR3 totals 14 residues. CDR1 SGHRS and CDR2 YFSETQ come from the germline V gene. The CDR3 loop reads CASSLGTKEETQYF. CDR3 nucleotides: TGCGCCAGCAGCTTGGGGACTAAGGAAGAGACCCAGTACTTC.

The chain employs TRBV7-9 and TRBJ1-2; D is perhaps TRBD1 (5 bases). The ends were cut back, 1 base at V and 1 base at J, with 10 bases in the middle. Germline assignment: CDR1 SEHNR and CDR2 FQNEAQ (reference sequence). The CDR3 contains 15 residues. The CDR3 is CASSLGLGDNYGYTF. Written as DNA, the CDR3 is TGTGCCAGCAGCTTAGGATTAGGGGATAACTATGGCTACACCTTC. The full variable domain, rest sourced from reference TRBV7-9 and TRBJ1-2, is DTGVSQNPRHKITKRGQNVTFRCDPISEHNRLYWYRQTLGQGPEFLTYFQNEAQLEKSRLLSDRFSAERPKGSFSTLEIQRTEQGDSAMYLCASSLGLGDNYGYTFGSGTRLTVV.

This sequence joins TRBV11-2 and TRBJ1-3, with TRBD1 matching 7 bases. There are 15 residues in the CDR3. Germline values: CDR1 SGHAT, CDR2 FQNNGV. The trim removed 6 bases at V and 0 bases at J, leaving 5 bases unmatched. CDR3 coding DNA: TGTGCCAGCAGACGGGACAGCCTCTCTGGAAACACCATATATTTT. This translates into CASRRDSLSGNTIYF.

This clone was recorded only once. The chain carries TRBV30 and TRBJ1-2; 7 bases match TRBD1. V was clipped by 0 bases and J by 1 base; unmatched bases: 14. Germline CDR1 reads GTSNPN; CDR2 reads SVGIG (reference sequence). The CDR3 has 18 residues. The chain's CDR3 is CAWSVALISTGYNYGYTF. The CDR3 bases are TGTGCCTGGAGTGTAGCCTTGATTTCGACAGGGTATAACTATGGCTACACCTTC.

This clone showed up just a few times. This chain links TRBV19 with TRBJ2-1, with D possibly matching TRBD2 (5 bases). The CDR3 runs to 16 residues. CDR1 and CDR2 from the germline V gene are LNHDA and SQIVND (reference sequence). Trimming shortened V by 0 bases and J by 5 bases, and 14 bases separated the two germline ends. Written as DNA, the CDR3 is TGTGCCAGTAGTATAGATCTACTAGTTGGGAACAATGAGCAGTTCTTC. It is translated as CASSIDLLVGNNEQFF.

V and J are TRBV5-8 and TRBJ1-2; 8 bases match TRBD1. Germline loops: CDR1 SGHTS, CDR2 YDEGEE. After removal of 9 bases from V and 8 bases from J, the junction contained 12 bases not matched to a gene. The CDR3 has 13 amino acids. The CDR3 loop reads CATRDRGKLGYTF. CDR3 in DNA: TGTGCCACCCGAGACAGGGGAAAGTTGGGCTACACCTTC.

J is TRBJ2-3 and V is TRBV6-1, with a tentative D call TRBD2 (5 bases). Germline V gene lookup returns CDR1 MNHNS and CDR2 SASEGT. V lost 2 bases, J lost 0 bases, and 6 bases lay in between. This CDR3 has 14 residues. Written as DNA, the CDR3 is TGTGCCAGCAGTGAAAGCGGAAGCACAGATACGCAGTATTTT. Translation: CASSESGSTDTQYF.

The rearrangement links TRBV27 to TRBJ1-1, with 10 nucleotides matching TRBD1. V lost 5 bases and J lost 1; bases outside the gene matches: 4. This CDR3 has 15 residues. The germline CDR1 and CDR2 sequences are MNHEY and SMNVEV (reference sequence). CDR3: CASSPRQGANTEAFF. CDR3 in DNA: TGTGCCAGCAGTCCCCGACAGGGGGCGAACACTGAAGCTTTCTTT.

In its sample, this clone was seen once. V usage is TRBV27 and J usage is TRBJ1-3; a weak D match, TRBD1 (5 bases). The CDR3 is made up of 16 amino acids. Between the trimmed V and J ends, which lost 6 bases and 0 bases, there was a span of 15 bases. The germline V gene has CDR1 MNHEY and CDR2 SMNVEV (reference sequence). The CDR3, as DNA: TGTGCCAGCAGCCCCGGGACTTACCCCTCTGGAAACACCATATATTTT. Protein product: CASSPGTYPSGNTIYF.

This clone was seen a single time. The chain joins TRBV29-1 to TRBJ1-1; possible D gene TRBD1, 6 bases. V gave up 6 bases and J gave up 5 bases, with 16 bases separating them. Germline V gives CDR1 SQVTM, CDR2 ANQGSEA. This CDR3 has 13 amino acids. CDR3 in amino acids: CSVGEGEGTEAFF. The CDR3 DNA reads TGCAGCGTGGGCGAGGGGGAAGGGACTGAAGCTTTCTTT.

CDR3 nucleotide sequence: TGCGCCAGCAGCCCCCGTACACTAACGGATTCACCCCTCCACTTT. Translated, it gives CASSPRTLTDSPLHF. This chain links TRBV5-1 with TRBJ1-6; the D is unclear. Trimming took 4 bases from V and 8 from J, leaving 16 bases between them. In germline, CDR1 is SGHRS, CDR2 YFSETQ. This CDR3 comprises 15 residues.

This clone was recorded once. The genes are TRBV19 and TRBJ2-1; 13 bases align to TRBD2. The length of the CDR3 is 18 residues. The V gene end was trimmed by 7 bases and the J gene end by 0 bases; junction bases not matched to a gene: 9. CDR1 and CDR2 (germline): LNHDA, SQIVND (reference sequence). The chain's CDR3 is CASTLGTSGESSYNEQFF. The CDR3 DNA follows: TGTGCCAGTACCCTCGGGACTAGCGGGGAAAGCTCCTACAATGAGCAGTTCTTC.

This chain links TRBV11-2 with TRBJ2-1; a possible D gene is TRBD1 (6 bases). This CDR3 contains 13 residues. V was clipped by 2 bases and J by 6 bases, with 8 bases between them. Germline V lookup: CDR1 SGHAT, CDR2 FQNNGV. The CDR3 coding sequence is TGTGCCAGCAGCTTATGGGGGCGCAATGAGCAGTTCTTC. Translating gives CASSLWGRNEQFF.

The chain carries TRBV9 and TRBJ2-7; a possible D gene is TRBD1 (6 bases). V lost 3 bases, J lost 6 bases, and 16 bases lay in between. The germline V gene has CDR1 SGDLS and CDR2 YYNGEE. The length of the CDR3 is 14 residues. CDR3 amino acids: CASSALGAGVEQYF. CDR3 bases: TGTGCCAGCAGCGCGCTGGGGGCAGGGGTCGAGCAGTACTTC. The whole variable domain, filled in from reference TRBV9 and TRBJ2-7, reads DSGVTQTPKHLITATGQRVTLRCSPRSGDLSVYWYQQSLDQGLQFLIQYYNGEERAKGNILERFSAQQFPDLHSELNLSSLELGDSALYFCASSALGAGVEQYFGPGTRLTVT.

The chain carries TRBV6-1 and TRBJ1-2, with D perhaps matching TRBD1 (5 bases). Deletions cut 3 bases from V and 8 bases from J, with 19 bases between. The CDR3 extends over 15 amino acids. Germline lookup yields CDR1 MNHNS and CDR2 SASEGT. CDR3 sequence reads: CASSDMGLGSRGYTF. The DNA for the CDR3 is TGTGCCAGCAGTGATATGGGGCTCGGGTCTAGAGGCTACACCTTC.